Included here is one T cell receptor beta chain sequence, with context. This CDR3 has 14 amino acids. The germline V gene encodes CDR1 MNHEY and CDR2 SMNVEV (reference sequence). With 5 bases removed from V and 4 bases from J, the gap between germline ends came to 11 bases. The record originates from a study of blood T cell repertoires in COVID-19. Turning to the study itself: Collection of acute and convalescent COVID-19 samples took place in the United States, Italy and Spain. T cells, B-cell-depleted T cells, or PBMCs provided the cDNA or gDNA that served as material.

Original processing methods: It was from reference gene primer amplification that nucleated cell counts were estimated. Measured with immunoSEQ multiplex PCR; TCRdb has only the in-frame clones, and not every one. V, J and clone size reflect that table, while D and trimming were determined from the DNA. Of approximately 190,000 clones listed, 75% to 90% are singletons. This clonotype was obtained from a woman aged 40 to 49 with acute or convalescent COVID-19. Source material: peripheral blood. The chain has TRBV27 and TRBJ2-2; no reliable D call. The CDR3 nucleotides read TGTGCCAGCAGTCCCAGACTTACCACCGGGGAGCTGTTTTTT. Translating it yields CASSPRLTTGELFF.